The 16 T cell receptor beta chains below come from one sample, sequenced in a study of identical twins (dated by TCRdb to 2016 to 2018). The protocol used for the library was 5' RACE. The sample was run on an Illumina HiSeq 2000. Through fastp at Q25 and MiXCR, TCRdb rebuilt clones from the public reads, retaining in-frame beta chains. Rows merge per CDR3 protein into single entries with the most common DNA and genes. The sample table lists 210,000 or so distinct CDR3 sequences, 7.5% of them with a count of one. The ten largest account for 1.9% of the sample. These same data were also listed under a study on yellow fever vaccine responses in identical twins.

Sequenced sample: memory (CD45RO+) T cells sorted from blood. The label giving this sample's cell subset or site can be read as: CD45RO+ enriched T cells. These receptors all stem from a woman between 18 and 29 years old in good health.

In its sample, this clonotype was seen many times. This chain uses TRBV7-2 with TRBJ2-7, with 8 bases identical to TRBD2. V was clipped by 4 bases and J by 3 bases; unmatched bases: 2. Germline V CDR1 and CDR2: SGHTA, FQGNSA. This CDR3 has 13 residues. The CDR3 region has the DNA TGTGCCAGCAGCTCCGGGACTAGCTACGAGCAGTACTTC. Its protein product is CASSSGTSYEQYF.

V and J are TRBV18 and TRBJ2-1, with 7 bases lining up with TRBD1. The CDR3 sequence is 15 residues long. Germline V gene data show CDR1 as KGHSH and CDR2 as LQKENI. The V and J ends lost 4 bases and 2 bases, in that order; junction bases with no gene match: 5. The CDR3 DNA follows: TGTGCCAGCTCACTCGCGACAGGGACCTACAATGAGCAGTTCTTC. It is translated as CASSLATGTYNEQFF.

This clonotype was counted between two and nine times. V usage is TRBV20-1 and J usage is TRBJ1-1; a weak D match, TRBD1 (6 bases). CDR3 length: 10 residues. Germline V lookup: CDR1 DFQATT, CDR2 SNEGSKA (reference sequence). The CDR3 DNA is TGCGGGGGGCTGGACACTGAAGCTTTCTTT. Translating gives CGGLDTEAFF.

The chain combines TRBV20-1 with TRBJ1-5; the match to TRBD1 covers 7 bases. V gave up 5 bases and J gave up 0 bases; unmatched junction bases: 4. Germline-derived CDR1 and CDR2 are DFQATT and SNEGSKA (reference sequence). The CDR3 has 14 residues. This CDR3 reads CSAPGDSSNQPQHF. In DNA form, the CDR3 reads TGCAGTGCTCCCGGGGACAGTAGCAATCAGCCCCAGCATTTT.

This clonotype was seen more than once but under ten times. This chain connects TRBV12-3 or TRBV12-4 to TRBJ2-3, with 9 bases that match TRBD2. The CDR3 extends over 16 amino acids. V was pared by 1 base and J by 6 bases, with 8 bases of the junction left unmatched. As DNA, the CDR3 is TGTGCCAGCAGTTTAGGGGGCGGGGGGGCGGTGGATACGCAGTATTTT. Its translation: CASSLGGGGAVDTQYF.

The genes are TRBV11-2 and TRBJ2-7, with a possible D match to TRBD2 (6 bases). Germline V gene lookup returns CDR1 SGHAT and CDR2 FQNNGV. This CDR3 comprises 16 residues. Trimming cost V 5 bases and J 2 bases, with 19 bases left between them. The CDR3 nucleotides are TGTGCCAGCAGCCACCGGGACTCCCGATCCGCCTACGAGCAGTACTTC. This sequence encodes CASSHRDSRSAYEQYF. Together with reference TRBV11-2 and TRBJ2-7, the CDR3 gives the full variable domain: EAGVAQSPRYKIIEKRQSVAFWCNPISGHATLYWYQQILGQGPKLLIQFQNNGVVDDSQLPKDRFSAERLKGVDSTLKIQPAKLEDSAVYLCASSHRDSRSAYEQYFGPGTRLTVT.

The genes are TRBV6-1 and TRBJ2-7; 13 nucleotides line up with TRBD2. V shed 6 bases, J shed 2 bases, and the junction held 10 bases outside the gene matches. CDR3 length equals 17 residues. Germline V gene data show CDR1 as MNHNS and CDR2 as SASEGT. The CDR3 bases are TGTGCCAGCAGGCTCACTAGCGGGGGGGCCTCGGCCTACGAGCAGTACTTC. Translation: CASRLTSGGASAYEQYF.

CDR3 bases: TGTGCCAGCAGCTTAGCTTTAGCGGGGGGACGCACAGATACGCAGTATTTT. It specifies CASSLALAGGRTDTQYF. This sequence joins TRBV7-2 and TRBJ2-3; 10 bases match TRBD2. There are 17 residues in the CDR3. Germline V CDR1 and CDR2: SGHTA, FQGNSA. J was trimmed by 1 base and V by 0 bases; bases with no gene match: 4.

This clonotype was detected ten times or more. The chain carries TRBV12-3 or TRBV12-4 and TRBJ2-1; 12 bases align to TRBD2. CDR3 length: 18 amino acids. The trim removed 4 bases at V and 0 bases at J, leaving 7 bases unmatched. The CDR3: CASSSGLAGLSSYNEQFF. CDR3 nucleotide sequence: TGTGCCAGCAGTTCGGGACTAGCGGGCCTTAGCTCCTACAATGAGCAGTTCTTC.

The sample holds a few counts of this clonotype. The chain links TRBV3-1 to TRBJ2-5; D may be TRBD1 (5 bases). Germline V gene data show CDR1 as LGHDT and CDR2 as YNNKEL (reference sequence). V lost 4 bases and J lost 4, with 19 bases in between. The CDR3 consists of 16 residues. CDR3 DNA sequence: TGTGCCAGCAGCCGACAGCCCCCCGGTGTGCGAGAGACCCAGTACTTC. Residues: CASSRQPPGVRETQYF.

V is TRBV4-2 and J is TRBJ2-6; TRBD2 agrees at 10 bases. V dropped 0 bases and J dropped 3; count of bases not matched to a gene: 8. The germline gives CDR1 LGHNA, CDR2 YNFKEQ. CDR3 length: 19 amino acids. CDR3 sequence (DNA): TGTGCCAGCAGCCAAGATTTGAAGCGGGAGGGATTTGGGGCCAACGTCCTGACTTTC. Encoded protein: CASSQDLKREGFGANVLTF.

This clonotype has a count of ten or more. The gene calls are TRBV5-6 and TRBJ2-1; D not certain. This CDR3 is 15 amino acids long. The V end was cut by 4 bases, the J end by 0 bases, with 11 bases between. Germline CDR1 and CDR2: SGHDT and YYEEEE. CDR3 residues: CASSTLPSSYNEQFF. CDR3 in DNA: TGTGCCAGCAGCACCCTTCCAAGCTCCTACAATGAGCAGTTCTTC.

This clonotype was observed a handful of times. CDR3 in DNA: TGTGCCACCAGTGATTTTCGGGCCATCTCCTACGAGCAGTACTTC. As protein: CATSDFRAISYEQYF. The V call is TRBV24-1, the J call TRBJ2-7; D not certain. With 1 base removed from V and 0 bases from J, the gap between germline ends came to 9 bases. The CDR3 runs to 15 residues. CDR1 and CDR2 from the germline V gene are KGHDR and SFDVKD.

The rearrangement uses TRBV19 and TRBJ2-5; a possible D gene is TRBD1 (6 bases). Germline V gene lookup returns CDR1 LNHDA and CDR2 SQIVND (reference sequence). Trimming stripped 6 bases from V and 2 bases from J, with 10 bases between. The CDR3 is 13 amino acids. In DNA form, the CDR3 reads TGTGCCAGTAGGGACGGACAGCAAGAGACCCAGTACTTC. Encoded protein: CASRDGQQETQYF. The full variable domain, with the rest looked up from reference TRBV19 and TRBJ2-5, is DGGITQSPKYLFRKEGQNVTLSCEQNLNHDAMYWYRQDPGQGLRLIYYSQIVNDFQKGDIAEGYSVSREKKESFPLTVTSAQKNPTAFYLCASRDGQQETQYFGPGTRLLVL.

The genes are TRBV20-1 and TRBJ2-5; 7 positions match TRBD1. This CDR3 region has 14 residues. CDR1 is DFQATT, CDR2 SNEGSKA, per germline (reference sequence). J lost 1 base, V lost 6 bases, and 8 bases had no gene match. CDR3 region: CSARTGTAQETQYF. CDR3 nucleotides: TGCAGTGCCCGGACCGGGACAGCCCAAGAGACCCAGTACTTC.

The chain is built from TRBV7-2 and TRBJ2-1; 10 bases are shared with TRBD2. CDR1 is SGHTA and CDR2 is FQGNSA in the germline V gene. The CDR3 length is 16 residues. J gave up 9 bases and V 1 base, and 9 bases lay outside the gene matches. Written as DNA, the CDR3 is TGTGCCAGCAGCTTAGGGGCTAGCGGGAGTTTTAGTGAGCAGTTCTTC. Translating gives CASSLGASGSFSEQFF.